A selection of T cell receptor beta chains follows, all from one sample in a study of beta chain features in type 1 diabetes. This table comes from immunoSEQ multiplex PCR, and its TCRdb copy is limited to in-frame clones, with some not included. The sample gives hundreds of thousands of clones, more than 13% of which show up once; 0.035% to 0.04% is in the top ten. The sample was naive CD4+ T cells from blood. These receptors were obtained from a man younger than 30 with type 1 diabetes. Each CDR3 is given with its conserved first and last residue. The D gene is left open where the match is weak. Clone size is not always given. Where it is, it says once, few, many or a class for expanded clones.

TRBJ2-2	-	TRBD1	14	TRBV5-1	CASSPGQEAGELFF	TGCGCCAGCAGCCCGGGACAGGAGGCCGGGGAGCTGTTTTTT
TRBJ1-1	-	-	14	TRBV30	CAWSRGTGRAEAFF	TGTGCCTGGAGTCGGGGGACGGGTAGGGCTGAAGCTTTCTTT
TRBJ2-7	-	-	15	TRBV7-9	CASSLGPLGLREQYF	TGTGCCAGCAGCTTAGGGCCACTCGGGCTGAGGGAGCAGTACTTC
TRBJ2-2	-	-	13	TRBV6-5	CASHRMDTGELFF	TGTGCCAGCCATCGGATGGACACCGGGGAGCTGTTTTTT
TRBJ2-7	-	-	15	TRBV5-4	CASSIGLTRTYEQYF	TGTGCCAGCAGCATAGGACTGACAAGAACCTACGAGCAGTACTTC
TRBJ2-1	-	-	13	TRBV11-3	CASSSILVGEQFF	TGTGCCAGCAGCTCAATACTAGTGGGTGAGCAGTTCTTC
TRBJ1-4	-	-	16	TRBV7-9	CASSTRAGSDNEKLFF	TGTGCCAGCAGCACCCGCGCCGGGTCCGATAATGAAAAACTGTTTTTT
TRBJ1-2	-	-	15	TRBV14	CASSQDPRPLYGYTF	TGTGCCAGCAGCCAGGACCCTCGTCCTCTCTATGGCTACACCTTC
TRBJ2-7	-	-	13	TRBV28	CASSLRVTYEQYF	TGTGCCAGCAGTCTACGGGTGACCTACGAGCAGTACTTC
TRBJ2-1	-	-	15	TRBV2	CASRTSMGSYNEQFF	TGTGCCAGCAGGACGTCCATGGGCTCCTACAATGAGCAGTTCTTC
TRBJ2-7	-	-	14	TRBV5-1	CASSLVGQTYEQYF	TGCGCCAGCAGCTTGGTTGGGCAGACCTACGAGCAGTACTTC
TRBJ1-3	few	-	15	TRBV28	CASSLGSASGNTIYF	TGTGCCAGCAGTTTGGGGAGTGCCTCTGGAAACACCATATATTTT
TRBJ2-5	-	-	13	TRBV11-3	CASSLSAQETQYF	TGTGCCAGCAGCTTATCGGCCCAAGAGACCCAGTACTTC
TRBJ1-2	-	TRBD1	14	TRBV13	CASSLRTGSGGYTF	TGTGCCAGCAGCTTAAGGACAGGGTCGGGCGGCTACACCTTC
TRBJ1-5	-	TRBD1	15	TRBV13	CASSLGTGGEQPQHF	TGTGCCAGCAGCTTAGGGACAGGGGGCGAACAGCCCCAGCATTTT
TRBJ2-3	few	-	14	TRBV7-9	CASSQAERTDTQYF	TGTGCCAGCAGCCAAGCCGAAAGGACAGATACGCAGTATTTT
TRBJ2-3	few	-	13	TRBV7-7	CASSATTGDTQYF	TGTGCTAGCAGCGCCACAACCGGGGATACGCAGTATTTT
TRBJ2-7	-	-	15	TRBV6-5	CASSYSAPGAGEQYF	TGTGCCAGCAGTTATTCGGCCCCAGGGGCGGGCGAGCAGTACTTC
TRBJ2-5	few	-	10	TRBV6-6	CASSLGTQYF	TGTGCCAGCAGCCTAGGGACCCAGTACTTC
TRBJ2-5	-	TRBD2	16	TRBV30	CAWSVWVAGGPETQYF	TGTGCCTGGAGTGTCTGGGTAGCGGGGGGGCCAGAGACCCAGTACTTC
TRBJ2-6	few	-	16	TRBV4-3	CASSQEGSSGANVLTF	TGCGCCAGCAGCCAAGAAGGCAGCTCTGGGGCCAACGTCCTGACTTTC
TRBJ2-5	-	-	13	TRBV4-2	CASSFTRGETQYF	TGTGCCAGCAGCTTTACTAGGGGAGAGACCCAGTACTTC
TRBJ1-6	few	-	12	TRBV25-1	CASTTEGSPLHF	TGTGCCAGCACTACTGAAGGTTCACCCCTCCACTTT
TRBJ2-1	-	-	16	TRBV7-9	CASTKARPISFNEQFF	TGTGCCAGCACCAAAGCCCGGCCAATCTCTTTCAATGAGCAGTTCTTC
TRBJ1-2	-	-	12	TRBV6-1	CASSTISYGYTF	TGTGCCAGCAGTACGATTTCCTATGGCTACACCTTC
TRBJ2-1	few	TRBD2	16	TRBV27	CASRRRLAGDYNEQFF	TGTGCCAGCCGAAGAAGACTAGCGGGTGATTACAATGAGCAGTTCTTC
TRBJ1-6	-	-	14	TRBV30	CAWAGLTDLSPLHF	TGTGCCTGGGCAGGGTTAACGGATCTTTCACCCCTCCACTTT
TRBJ1-1	-	-	15	TRBV4-2	CASSQGGTAYKEAFF	TGTGCCAGCAGCCAAGGGGGGACCGCTTATAAGGAAGCTTTCTTT
TRBJ2-6	-	TRBD1	15	TRBV18	CASSPQGPGANVLTF	TGTGCCAGCTCGCCACAGGGGCCGGGGGCCAACGTCCTGACTTTC
TRBJ1-1	-	-	15	TRBV7-9	CASGFVGRSNTEAFF	TGTGCCAGCGGATTCGTGGGACGGTCGAACACTGAAGCTTTCTTT
TRBJ2-1	few	-	15	TRBV6-1	CASSEAGQQGHEQFF	TGTGCCAGCAGTGAAGCGGGACAACAAGGACATGAGCAGTTCTTC
TRBJ2-3	-	-	15	TRBV5-1	CASSSTPHRTDTQYF	TGCGCCAGCAGCTCGACCCCGCACAGAACAGATACGCAGTATTTT
TRBJ1-4	-	TRBD1	17	TRBV9	CASSVAIGDREDEKLFF	TGTGCCAGCAGCGTAGCTATAGGAGACAGGGAGGACGAAAAACTGTTTTTT
TRBJ2-5	few	TRBD2	16	TRBV19	CASSNGLAGYQETQYF	TGTGCCAGTAGTAACGGACTAGCGGGGTACCAAGAGACCCAGTACTTC
TRBJ1-1	-	-	15	TRBV5-1	CASSLEGRGNTEAFF	TGCGCCAGCAGCTTGGAAGGCAGGGGGAACACTGAAGCTTTCTTT
TRBJ2-1	few	TRBD1	12	TRBV19	CASSTTGSEQFF	TGTGCCAGTAGTACGACAGGGAGTGAGCAGTTCTTC
TRBJ2-2	few	-	13	TRBV10-3	CAIFAGDTGELFF	TGTGCCATCTTCGCTGGGGACACCGGGGAGCTGTTTTTT
TRBJ1-2	few	-	13	TRBV30	CAWNDLGSYGYTF	TGTGCCTGGAATGATCTGGGCTCCTATGGCTACACCTTC
TRBJ2-3	-	-	13	TRBV6-5	CASSYLDTDTQYF	TGTGCCAGCAGTTACCTAGACACAGATACGCAGTATTTT
TRBJ2-7	-	-	14	TRBV4-2	CASSQERVAYEQYF	TGTGCCAGCAGCCAGGAGCGGGTTGCCTACGAGCAGTACTTC
TRBJ2-7	-	-	15	TRBV6-5	CASRGEWTNPYEQYF	TGTGCCAGCAGGGGAGAATGGACCAACCCTTACGAGCAGTACTTC
TRBJ2-1	-	TRBD1	12	TRBV6-5	CASSRQGNEQFF	TGTGCCAGCAGCAGACAGGGCAATGAGCAGTTCTTC
TRBJ2-1	-	TRBD2	17	TRBV6-1	CASSALIGTSGHNEQFF	TGTGCCAGCAGTGCCCTTATCGGGACTAGCGGCCACAATGAGCAGTTCTTC
TRBJ2-2	few	-	12	TRBV5-1	CASSFRTGELFF	TGCGCCAGCAGCTTTAGGACCGGGGAGCTGTTTTTT
TRBJ2-5	few	-	15	TRBV5-4	CASSLKSTDQETQYF	TGTGCCAGCAGCTTGAAGTCCACGGACCAAGAGACCCAGTACTTC
TRBJ1-1	-	-	13	TRBV25-1	CASLGRVNTEAFF	TGTGCCAGCCTGGGAAGGGTGAACACTGAAGCTTTCTTT
TRBJ2-3	-	-	12	TRBV2	CASREEADTQYF	TGTGCCAGCAGAGAAGAGGCAGATACGCAGTATTTT
TRBJ1-5	few	-	14	TRBV21-1	CASSPRGGNQPQHF	TGTGCCAGCAGCCCGCGGGGGGGCAATCAGCCCCAGCATTTT
TRBJ2-1	few	TRBD2	16	TRBV9	CASSAAGTSGYNEQFF	TGTGCCAGCAGCGCAGCCGGGACTAGCGGCTACAATGAGCAGTTCTTC
TRBJ2-7	few	TRBD2	14	TRBV29-1	CSVEEREAPYEQYF	TGCAGCGTTGAAGAGCGGGAGGCCCCCTACGAGCAGTACTTC